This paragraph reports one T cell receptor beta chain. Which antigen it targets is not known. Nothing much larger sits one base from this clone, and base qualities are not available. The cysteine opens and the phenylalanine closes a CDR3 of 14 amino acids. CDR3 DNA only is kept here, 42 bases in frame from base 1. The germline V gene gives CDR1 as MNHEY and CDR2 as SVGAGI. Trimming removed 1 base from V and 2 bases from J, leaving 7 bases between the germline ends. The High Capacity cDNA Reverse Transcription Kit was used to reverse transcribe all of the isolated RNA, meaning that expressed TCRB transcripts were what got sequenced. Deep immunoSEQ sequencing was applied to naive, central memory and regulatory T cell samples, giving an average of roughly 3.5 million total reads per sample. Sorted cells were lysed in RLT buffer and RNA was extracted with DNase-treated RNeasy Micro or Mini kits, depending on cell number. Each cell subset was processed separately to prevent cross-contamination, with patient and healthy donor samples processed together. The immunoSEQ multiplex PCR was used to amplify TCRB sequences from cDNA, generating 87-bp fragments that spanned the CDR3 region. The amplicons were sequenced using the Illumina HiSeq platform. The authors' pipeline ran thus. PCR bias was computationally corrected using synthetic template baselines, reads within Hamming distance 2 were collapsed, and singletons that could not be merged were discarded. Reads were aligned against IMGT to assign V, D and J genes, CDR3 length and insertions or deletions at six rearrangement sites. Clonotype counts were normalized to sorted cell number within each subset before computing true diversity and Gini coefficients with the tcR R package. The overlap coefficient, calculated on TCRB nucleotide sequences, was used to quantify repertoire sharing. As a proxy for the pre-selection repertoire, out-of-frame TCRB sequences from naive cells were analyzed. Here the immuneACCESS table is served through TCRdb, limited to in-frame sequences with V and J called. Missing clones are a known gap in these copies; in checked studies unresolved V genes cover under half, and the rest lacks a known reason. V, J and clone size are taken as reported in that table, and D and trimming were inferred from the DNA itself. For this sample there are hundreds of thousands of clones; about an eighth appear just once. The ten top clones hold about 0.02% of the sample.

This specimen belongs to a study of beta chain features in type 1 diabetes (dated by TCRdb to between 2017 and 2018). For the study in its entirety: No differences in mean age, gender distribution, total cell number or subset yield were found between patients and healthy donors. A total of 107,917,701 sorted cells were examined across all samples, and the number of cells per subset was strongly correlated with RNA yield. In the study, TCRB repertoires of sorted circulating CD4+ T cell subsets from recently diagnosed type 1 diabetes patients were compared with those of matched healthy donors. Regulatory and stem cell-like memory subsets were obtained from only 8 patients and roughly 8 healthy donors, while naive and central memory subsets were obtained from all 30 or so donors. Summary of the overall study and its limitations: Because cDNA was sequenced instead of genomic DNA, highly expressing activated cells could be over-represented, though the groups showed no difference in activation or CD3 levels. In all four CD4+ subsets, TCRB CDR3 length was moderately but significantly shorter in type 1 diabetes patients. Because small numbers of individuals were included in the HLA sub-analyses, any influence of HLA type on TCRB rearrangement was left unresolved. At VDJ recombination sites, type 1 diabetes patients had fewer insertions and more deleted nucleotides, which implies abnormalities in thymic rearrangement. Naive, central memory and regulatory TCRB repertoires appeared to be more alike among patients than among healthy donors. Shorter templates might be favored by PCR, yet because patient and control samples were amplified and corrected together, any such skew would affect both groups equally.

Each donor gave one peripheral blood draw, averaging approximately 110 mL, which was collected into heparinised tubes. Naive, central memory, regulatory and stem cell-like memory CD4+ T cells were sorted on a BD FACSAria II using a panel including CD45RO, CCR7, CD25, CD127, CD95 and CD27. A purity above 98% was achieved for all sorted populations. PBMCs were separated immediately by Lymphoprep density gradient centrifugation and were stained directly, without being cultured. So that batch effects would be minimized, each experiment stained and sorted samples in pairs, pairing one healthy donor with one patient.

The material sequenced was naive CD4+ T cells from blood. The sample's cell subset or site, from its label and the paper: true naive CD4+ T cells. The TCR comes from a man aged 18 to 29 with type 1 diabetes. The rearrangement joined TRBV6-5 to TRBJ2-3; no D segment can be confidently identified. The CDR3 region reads CASSYFGSTDTQYF. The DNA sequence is TGTGCCAGCAGTTACTTCGGCTCCACAGATACGCAGTATTTT.